Listed below are T cell receptor beta chains from one sample, sequenced in a study of memory CD4+ T cells and cytomegalovirus serostatus. Sequenced by immunoSEQ multiplex PCR; TCRdb stores in-frame clones only, minus some. This sample carries more than 45,000 clones, roughly 78% of them seen once, and the ten largest clones take about 0.8%. The sequencing input was memory CD4+ T cells from blood. These receptors were taken from an adult in good health and CMV-seronegative. Both conserved end residues are part of each CDR3. The D gene is left open where the match is weak. Some rows mark clone size as missing; the rest say once, few, many or name a class of expanded clone.

CDR3 DNA: TGTGCCAGCAGCTTAGACTATGGCTCCTACGAGCAGTACTTC; CDR3 protein: CASSLDYGSYEQYF; V gene: TRBV11-2; D gene: .; clone size: .; J gene: TRBJ2-7
CDR3 DNA: TGTGCCAGCAGCCTAGGGGAAGACTATGGCTACACCTTC; CDR3 protein: CASSLGEDYGYTF; V gene: TRBV7-9; D gene: .; clone size: few; J gene: TRBJ1-2
CDR3 DNA: TGTGCCAGCAGCCTAGAGAGGGCTAGCGGGTGGATCTCTGAGCAGTTCTTC; CDR3 protein: CASSLERASGWISEQFF; V gene: TRBV5-8; D gene: TRBD2; clone size: .; J gene: TRBJ2-1
CDR3 DNA: TGTGCCAGCAGTTCGGCTAGCGTAGGAGGAGAGACCCAGTACTTC; CDR3 protein: CASSSASVGGETQYF; V gene: TRBV2; D gene: .; clone size: .; J gene: TRBJ2-5
CDR3 DNA: TGTGCCATCCAGGATACCAGAAGCACCGGGGAGCTGTTTTTT; CDR3 protein: CAIQDTRSTGELFF; V gene: TRBV28; D gene: .; clone size: .; J gene: TRBJ2-2
CDR3 DNA: TGTGCCAGCAGTGAAAGCGGGGACACCTACGAGCAGTACTTC; CDR3 protein: CASSESGDTYEQYF; V gene: TRBV6-1; D gene: .; clone size: few; J gene: TRBJ2-7
CDR3 DNA: TGTGCCTGTCAATCGGGCGTCACCGGGGAGCTGTTTTTT; CDR3 protein: CACQSGVTGELFF; V gene: TRBV7-7; D gene: .; clone size: .; J gene: TRBJ2-2
CDR3 DNA: TGTGCCAGCAGAGCGGGCCTGTTGGAGACCCAGTACTTC; CDR3 protein: CASRAGLLETQYF; V gene: TRBV6-1; D gene: .; clone size: .; J gene: TRBJ2-5
CDR3 DNA: TGTGCCAGCAGTTACTCAGGACAGGGGGCGACTGAAGCTTTCTTT; CDR3 protein: CASSYSGQGATEAFF; V gene: TRBV6-6; D gene: TRBD1; clone size: .; J gene: TRBJ1-1
CDR3 DNA: TGTGCCAGCAGTGAAGAAGGACAGGGCTACGAGCAGTACTTC; CDR3 protein: CASSEEGQGYEQYF; V gene: TRBV2; D gene: TRBD1; clone size: .; J gene: TRBJ2-7
CDR3 DNA: TGTGCCAGCAGTTTGCGGACCACCCCTAACTATGGCTACACCTTC; CDR3 protein: CASSLRTTPNYGYTF; V gene: TRBV27; D gene: .; clone size: .; J gene: TRBJ1-2
CDR3 DNA: TGTGCCAGTAGTGACAGAAACTATGGCTACACCTTC; CDR3 protein: CASSDRNYGYTF; V gene: TRBV19; D gene: .; clone size: .; J gene: TRBJ1-2
CDR3 DNA: TGTGCCAGCTCACCCCCGGGACAGGGGGCTGCGAACACTGAAGCTTTCTTT; CDR3 protein: CASSPPGQGAANTEAFF; V gene: TRBV18; D gene: TRBD1; clone size: .; J gene: TRBJ1-1
CDR3 DNA: TGTGCCTGGAGTCGACTAGCGGGGGGCCACGAGCAGTACTTC; CDR3 protein: CAWSRLAGGHEQYF; V gene: TRBV30; D gene: TRBD2; clone size: once; J gene: TRBJ2-7
CDR3 DNA: TGTGCCAGCAGCTCCCTCCAACGGCTGCTCCAAGAGACCCAGTACTTC; CDR3 protein: CASSSLQRLLQETQYF; V gene: TRBV11-2; D gene: .; clone size: once; J gene: TRBJ2-5
CDR3 DNA: TGTGCCAGCAGAGCGGACGGATTGAACACTGAAGCTTTCTTT; CDR3 protein: CASRADGLNTEAFF; V gene: TRBV6-4; D gene: .; clone size: .; J gene: TRBJ1-1
CDR3 DNA: TGTGCCAGCAGTTACTCGGTCAGCGCCTACGAGCAGTACTTC; CDR3 protein: CASSYSVSAYEQYF; V gene: TRBV6-5; D gene: .; clone size: .; J gene: TRBJ2-7
CDR3 DNA: TGCGCCAGCAGCCCCCGGGAGAGGGGCGCCAATGAGCAGTTCTTC; CDR3 protein: CASSPRERGANEQFF; V gene: TRBV5-1; D gene: .; clone size: .; J gene: TRBJ2-1
CDR3 DNA: TGTGCCAGCAACAGGGACGACACTGAAGCTTTCTTT; CDR3 protein: CASNRDDTEAFF; V gene: TRBV2; D gene: .; clone size: .; J gene: TRBJ1-1
CDR3 DNA: TGTGCCAGCAGCTTGGGCAGCGGTTGGCAAGATACGCAGTATTTT; CDR3 protein: CASSLGSGWQDTQYF; V gene: TRBV5-8; D gene: .; clone size: .; J gene: TRBJ2-3
CDR3 DNA: TGTGCCAGCAGCTTTCGACTAGCGGGGGGTTTCACAGATACGCAGTATTTT; CDR3 protein: CASSFRLAGGFTDTQYF; V gene: TRBV11-2; D gene: TRBD2; clone size: .; J gene: TRBJ2-3
CDR3 DNA: TGTGCCAGCTCACCAAGGCGCCAGGACGGTGAAAAACTGTTTTTT; CDR3 protein: CASSPRRQDGEKLFF; V gene: TRBV18; D gene: .; clone size: .; J gene: TRBJ1-4
CDR3 DNA: TGCGCCAGCAGCCGGGCTGGGGGTAATGAAAAACTGTTTTTT; CDR3 protein: CASSRAGGNEKLFF; V gene: TRBV4-1; D gene: .; clone size: .; J gene: TRBJ1-4
CDR3 DNA: TGTGCCAGCAGCTCCTTGGATAGCGCCTACAATGAGCAGTTCTTC; CDR3 protein: CASSSLDSAYNEQFF; V gene: TRBV5-4; D gene: .; clone size: .; J gene: TRBJ2-1
CDR3 DNA: TGTGCCAGCTCACCAGGCGGGAGGCTTAATTCACCCCTCCACTTT; CDR3 protein: CASSPGGRLNSPLHF; V gene: TRBV18; D gene: .; clone size: .; J gene: TRBJ1-6
CDR3 DNA: TGCAGCGTTGAAGAAGTGGGACAGACCTACGAGCAGTACTTC; CDR3 protein: CSVEEVGQTYEQYF; V gene: TRBV29-1; D gene: TRBD1; clone size: .; J gene: TRBJ2-7
CDR3 DNA: TGTGCCAGCAGCAAAAGTAGCACCCCCGGGGAGCTGTTTTTT; CDR3 protein: CASSKSSTPGELFF; V gene: TRBV21-1; D gene: .; clone size: .; J gene: TRBJ2-2
CDR3 DNA: TGCGCCAGCAGCTTCTACGAGCAGTACTTC; CDR3 protein: CASSFYEQYF; V gene: TRBV5-1; D gene: .; clone size: .; J gene: TRBJ2-7
CDR3 DNA: TGTGCCAGCAGTACCTCGGGACTTACTAACACTGAAGCTTTCTTT; CDR3 protein: CASSTSGLTNTEAFF; V gene: TRBV28; D gene: .; clone size: .; J gene: TRBJ1-1
CDR3 DNA: TGTGCCAGTAGTATATCCGGGTCCTCCGATTTCGTGCCCCAGCATTTT; CDR3 protein: CASSISGSSDFVPQHF; V gene: TRBV19; D gene: .; clone size: .; J gene: TRBJ1-5
CDR3 DNA: TGTGTCAGCAGCTCCTGGACAGGGGTCGCAGATACGCAGTATTTT; CDR3 protein: CVSSSWTGVADTQYF; V gene: TRBV7-9; D gene: TRBD1; clone size: .; J gene: TRBJ2-3
CDR3 DNA: TGCGCCAGCAGCACGCCATCTAGCGGGAGGGGAACTTACAATGAGCAGTTCTTC; CDR3 protein: CASSTPSSGRGTYNEQFF; V gene: TRBV5-1; D gene: TRBD2; clone size: .; J gene: TRBJ2-1
CDR3 DNA: TGTGCCAGCAGCTCGAAGGTCGGGCGGGGGACCTACAATGAGCAGTTCTTC; CDR3 protein: CASSSKVGRGTYNEQFF; V gene: TRBV7-9; D gene: TRBD2; clone size: .; J gene: TRBJ2-1
CDR3 DNA: TGCGCCAGCAGCTTAGGGACAGGGAAAAACATTCAGTACTTC; CDR3 protein: CASSLGTGKNIQYF; V gene: TRBV5-1; D gene: TRBD1; clone size: .; J gene: TRBJ2-4
CDR3 DNA: TGTGCCAGCAGGCTGGACAGGGAGCCCGGTCAGCCCCAGCATTTT; CDR3 protein: CASRLDREPGQPQHF; V gene: TRBV6-1; D gene: TRBD1; clone size: many; J gene: TRBJ1-5
CDR3 DNA: TGTGCCACCGGGACAGTGGACACTGAAGCTTTCTTT; CDR3 protein: CATGTVDTEAFF; V gene: TRBV19; D gene: TRBD1; clone size: .; J gene: TRBJ1-1
CDR3 DNA: TGCGCCAGCCAGCTTGGGAGACAGGGCAACTATGAGCAGTTCTTC; CDR3 protein: CASQLGRQGNYEQFF; V gene: TRBV5-1; D gene: TRBD1; clone size: .; J gene: TRBJ2-1
CDR3 DNA: TGTGCCAGCTCCTATAATACCGGGACAGGATCCTTCTCCTACGAGCAGTACTTC; CDR3 protein: CASSYNTGTGSFSYEQYF; V gene: TRBV18; D gene: TRBD1; clone size: .; J gene: TRBJ2-7